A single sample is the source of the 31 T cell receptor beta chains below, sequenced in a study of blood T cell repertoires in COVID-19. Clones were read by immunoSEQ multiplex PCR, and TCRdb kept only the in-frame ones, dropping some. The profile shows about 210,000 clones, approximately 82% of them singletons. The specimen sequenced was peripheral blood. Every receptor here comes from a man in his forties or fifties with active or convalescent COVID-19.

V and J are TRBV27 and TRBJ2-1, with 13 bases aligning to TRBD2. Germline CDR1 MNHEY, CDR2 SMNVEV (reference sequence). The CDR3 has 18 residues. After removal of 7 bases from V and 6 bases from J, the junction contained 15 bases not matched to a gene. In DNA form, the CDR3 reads TGTGCCAGCACCCCAGGCCCCCAACGACTAGCGGGAGGCAATGAGCAGTTCTTC. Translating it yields CASTPGPQRLAGGNEQFF.

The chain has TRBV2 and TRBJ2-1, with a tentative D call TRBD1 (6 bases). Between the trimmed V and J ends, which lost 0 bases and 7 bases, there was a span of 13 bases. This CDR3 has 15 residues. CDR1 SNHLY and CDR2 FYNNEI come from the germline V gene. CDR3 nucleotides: TGTGCCAGCAGTGAAGCACACAGGGTAGCTAATGAGCAGTTCTTC. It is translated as CASSEAHRVANEQFF.

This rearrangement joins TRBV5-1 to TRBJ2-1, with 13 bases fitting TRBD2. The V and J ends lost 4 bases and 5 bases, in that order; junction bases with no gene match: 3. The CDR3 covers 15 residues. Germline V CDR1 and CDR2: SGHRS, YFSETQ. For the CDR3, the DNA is TGCGCCAGCAGCCTCGGGACTAGCGGGGACAATGAGCAGTTCTTC. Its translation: CASSLGTSGDNEQFF.

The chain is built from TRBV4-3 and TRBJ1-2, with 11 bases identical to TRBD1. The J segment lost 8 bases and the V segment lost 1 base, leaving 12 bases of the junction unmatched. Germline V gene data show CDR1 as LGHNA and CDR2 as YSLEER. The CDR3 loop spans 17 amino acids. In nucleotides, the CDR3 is TGCGCCAGCAGCCAAGGGACAGGGGGCGCAGGGTTTACAGGCTACACCTTC. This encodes CASSQGTGGAGFTGYTF.

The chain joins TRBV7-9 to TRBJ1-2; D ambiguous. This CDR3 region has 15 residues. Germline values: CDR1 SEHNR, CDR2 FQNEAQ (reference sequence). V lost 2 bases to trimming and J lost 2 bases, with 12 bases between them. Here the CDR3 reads CASSLHQIPNYGYTF. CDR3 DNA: TGTGCCAGCAGCTTACACCAGATCCCGAACTATGGCTACACCTTC.

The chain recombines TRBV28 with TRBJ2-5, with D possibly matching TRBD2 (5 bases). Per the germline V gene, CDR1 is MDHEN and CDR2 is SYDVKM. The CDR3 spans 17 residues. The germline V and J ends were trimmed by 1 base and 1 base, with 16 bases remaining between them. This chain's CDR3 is CASSLFLNREPQETQYF. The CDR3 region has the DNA TGTGCCAGCAGTTTATTCCTAAATCGGGAACCCCAAGAGACCCAGTACTTC.

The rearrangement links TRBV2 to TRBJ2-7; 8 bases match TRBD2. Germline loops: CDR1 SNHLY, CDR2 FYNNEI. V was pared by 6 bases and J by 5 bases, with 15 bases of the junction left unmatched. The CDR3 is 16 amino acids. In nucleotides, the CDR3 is TGTGCCAGCAGGCCCCTCGGCGGGGGGCGCTACAACGAGCAGTACTTC. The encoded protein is CASRPLGGGRYNEQYF.

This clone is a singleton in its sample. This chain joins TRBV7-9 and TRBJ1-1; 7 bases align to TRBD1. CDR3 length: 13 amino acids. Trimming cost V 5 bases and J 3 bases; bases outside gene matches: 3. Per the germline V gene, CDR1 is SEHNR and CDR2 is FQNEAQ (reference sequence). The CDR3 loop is CASSRGQDTEAFF. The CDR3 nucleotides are TGTGCCAGCAGCAGGGGGCAGGACACTGAAGCTTTCTTT.

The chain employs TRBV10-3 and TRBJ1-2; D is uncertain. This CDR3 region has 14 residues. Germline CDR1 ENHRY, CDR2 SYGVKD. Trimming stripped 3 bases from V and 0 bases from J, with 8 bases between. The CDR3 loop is CAISDPGTNYGYTF. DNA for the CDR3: TGTGCCATCAGTGACCCAGGAACTAACTATGGCTACACCTTC.

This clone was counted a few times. For the CDR3, the DNA is TGTGCCAGCAGCCCAGGACTAGCTGGTACGCAGTATTTT. Its protein is CASSPGLAGTQYF. The V call is TRBV7-2, the J call TRBJ2-3; 8 nucleotides line up with TRBD2. The J segment lost 8 bases and the V segment lost 5 bases, leaving 6 bases of the junction unmatched. Germline loops: CDR1 SGHTA, CDR2 FQGNSA. This CDR3 is 13 amino acids long. Using reference TRBV7-2 and TRBJ2-3 for the parts outside the CDR3, the full variable domain is GAGVSQSPSNKVTEKGKDVELRCDPISGHTALYWYRQSLGQGLEFLIYFQGNSAPDKSGLPSDRFSAERTGGSVSTLTIQRTQQEDSAVYLCASSPGLAGTQYFGPGTRLTVL.

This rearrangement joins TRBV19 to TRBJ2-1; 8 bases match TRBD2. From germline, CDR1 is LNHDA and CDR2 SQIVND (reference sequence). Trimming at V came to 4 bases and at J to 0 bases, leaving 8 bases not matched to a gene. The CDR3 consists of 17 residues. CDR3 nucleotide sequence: TGTGCCAGTAGTAACAATGCCGGGACTAGCTCCTACAATGAGCAGTTCTTC. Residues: CASSNNAGTSSYNEQFF.

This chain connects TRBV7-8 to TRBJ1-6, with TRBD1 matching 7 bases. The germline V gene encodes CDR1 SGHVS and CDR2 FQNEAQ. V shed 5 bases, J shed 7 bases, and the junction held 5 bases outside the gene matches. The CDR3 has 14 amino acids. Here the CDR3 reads CASSPTGSNSPLHF. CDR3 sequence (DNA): TGTGCCAGCAGCCCGACAGGGTCCAATTCACCCCTCCACTTT.

In DNA form, the CDR3 reads TGTGCCAGCAGTTTGATAGCGGAAGAGACCCAGTACTTC. Residues: CASSLIAEETQYF. J is TRBJ2-5 and V is TRBV6-2 or TRBV6-3; D might be TRBD2 (6 bases). CDR1 and CDR2 (germline): MNHEY, SVGEGT. The CDR3 runs to 13 residues. V was clipped by 4 bases and J by 3 bases, with 9 bases between them.

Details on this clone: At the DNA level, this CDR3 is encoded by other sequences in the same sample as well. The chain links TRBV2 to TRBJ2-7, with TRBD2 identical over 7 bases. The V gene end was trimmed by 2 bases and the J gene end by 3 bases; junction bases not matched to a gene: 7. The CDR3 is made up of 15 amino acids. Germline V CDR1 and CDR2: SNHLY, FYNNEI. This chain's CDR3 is CASSERGDGYYEQYF. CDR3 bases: TGTGCCAGCAGTGAACGGGGGGACGGGTACTACGAGCAGTACTTC.

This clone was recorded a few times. CDR3: CASSSGQNNSPLHF. CDR3 DNA sequence: TGTGCCAGCAGTTCCGGACAGAATAATTCACCCCTCCACTTT. The J gene is TRBJ1-6, the V gene TRBV28, with D possibly TRBD1 on 6 matching bases. The CDR3 sequence is 14 residues long. Germline lookup yields CDR1 MDHEN and CDR2 SYDVKM. The V end lost 4 bases, the J end lost 5 bases, and 9 bases lay between the germline ends.

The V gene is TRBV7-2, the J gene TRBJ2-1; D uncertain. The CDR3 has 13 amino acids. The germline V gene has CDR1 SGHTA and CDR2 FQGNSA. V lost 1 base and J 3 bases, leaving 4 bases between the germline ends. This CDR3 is CASSLDSYNEQFF. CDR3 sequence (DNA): TGTGCCAGCAGCTTAGACAGCTACAATGAGCAGTTCTTC.

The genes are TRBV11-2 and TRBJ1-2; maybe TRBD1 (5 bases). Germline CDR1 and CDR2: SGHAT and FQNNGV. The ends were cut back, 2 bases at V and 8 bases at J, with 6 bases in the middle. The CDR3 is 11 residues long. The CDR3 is CASSLRGGYTF. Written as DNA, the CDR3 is TGTGCCAGCAGCTTACGGGGGGGCTACACCTTC.

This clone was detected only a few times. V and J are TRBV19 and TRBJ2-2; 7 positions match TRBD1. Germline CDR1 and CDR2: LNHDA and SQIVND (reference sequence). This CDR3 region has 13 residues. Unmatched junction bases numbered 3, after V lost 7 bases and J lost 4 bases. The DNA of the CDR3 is TGTGCCAGTAACGACAGGGTCACCGGGGAGCTGTTTTTT. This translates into CASNDRVTGELFF.

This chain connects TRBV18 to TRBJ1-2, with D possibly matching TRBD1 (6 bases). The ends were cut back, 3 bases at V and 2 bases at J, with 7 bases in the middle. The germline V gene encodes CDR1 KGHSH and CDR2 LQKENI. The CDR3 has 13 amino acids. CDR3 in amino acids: CASSPGHNYGYTF. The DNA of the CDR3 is TGTGCCAGCTCACCGGGACACAACTATGGCTACACCTTC.

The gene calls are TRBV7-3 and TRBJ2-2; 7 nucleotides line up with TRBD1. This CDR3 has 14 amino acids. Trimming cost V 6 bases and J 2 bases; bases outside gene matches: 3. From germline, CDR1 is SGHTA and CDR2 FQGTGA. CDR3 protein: CASRRQGNTGELFF. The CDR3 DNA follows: TGTGCCAGCAGGCGACAGGGAAACACCGGGGAGCTGTTTTTT.

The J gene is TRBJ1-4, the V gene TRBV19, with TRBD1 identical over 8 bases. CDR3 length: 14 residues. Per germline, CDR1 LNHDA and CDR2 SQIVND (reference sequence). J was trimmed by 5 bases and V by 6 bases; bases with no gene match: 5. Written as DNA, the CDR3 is TGTGCCAGTAGCGCAGGGGGCCCGAATGAAAAACTGTTTTTT. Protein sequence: CASSAGGPNEKLFF. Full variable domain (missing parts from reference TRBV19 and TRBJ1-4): DGGITQSPKYLFRKEGQNVTLSCEQNLNHDAMYWYRQDPGQGLRLIYYSQIVNDFQKGDIAEGYSVSREKKESFPLTVTSAQKNPTAFYLCASSAGGPNEKLFFGSGTQLSVL.

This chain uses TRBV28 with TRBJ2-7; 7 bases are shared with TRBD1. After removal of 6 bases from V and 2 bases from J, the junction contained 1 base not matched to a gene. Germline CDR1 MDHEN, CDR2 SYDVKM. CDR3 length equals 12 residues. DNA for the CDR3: TGTGCCAGCAGGGGACAGACCTACGAGCAGTACGTC. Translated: CASRGQTYEQYV.

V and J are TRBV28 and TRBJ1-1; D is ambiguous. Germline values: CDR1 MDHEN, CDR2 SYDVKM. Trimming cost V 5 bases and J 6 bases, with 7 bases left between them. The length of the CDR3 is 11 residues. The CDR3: CASSLGAEAFF. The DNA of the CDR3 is TGTGCCAGCAGTCTCGGAGCTGAAGCTTTCTTT.

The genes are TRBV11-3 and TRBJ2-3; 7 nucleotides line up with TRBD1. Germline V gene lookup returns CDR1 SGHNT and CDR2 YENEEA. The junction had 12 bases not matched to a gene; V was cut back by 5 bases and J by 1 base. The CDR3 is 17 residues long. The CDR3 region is CASSASSTGIGTDTQYF. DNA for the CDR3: TGTGCCAGCAGCGCATCCTCGACAGGGATCGGCACAGATACGCAGTATTTT.

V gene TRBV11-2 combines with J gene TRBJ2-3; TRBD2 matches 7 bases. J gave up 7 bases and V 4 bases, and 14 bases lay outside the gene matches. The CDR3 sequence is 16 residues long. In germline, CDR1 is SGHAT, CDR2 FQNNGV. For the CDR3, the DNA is TGTGCCAGCAGCTCTCGACTAGCCCCGACCCCACATACGCAGTATTTT. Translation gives CASSSRLAPTPHTQYF. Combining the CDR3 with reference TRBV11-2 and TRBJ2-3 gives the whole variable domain EAGVAQSPRYKIIEKRQSVAFWCNPISGHATLYWYQQILGQGPKLLIQFQNNGVVDDSQLPKDRFSAERLKGVDSTLKIQPAKLEDSAVYLCASSSRLAPTPHTQYFGPGTRLTVL.

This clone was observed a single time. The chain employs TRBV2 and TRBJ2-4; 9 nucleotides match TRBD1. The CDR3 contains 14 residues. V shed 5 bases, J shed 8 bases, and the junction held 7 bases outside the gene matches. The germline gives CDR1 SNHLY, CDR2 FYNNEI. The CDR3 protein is CASSTIQGADIQYF. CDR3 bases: TGTGCCAGCAGTACTATACAGGGGGCGGACATTCAGTACTTC.

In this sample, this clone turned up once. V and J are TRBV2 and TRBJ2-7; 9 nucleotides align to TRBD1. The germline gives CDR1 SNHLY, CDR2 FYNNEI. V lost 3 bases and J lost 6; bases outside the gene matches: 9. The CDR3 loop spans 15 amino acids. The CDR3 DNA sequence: TGTGCCAGCAGTGAGCCTGGACAGGGGAGTTCCGAGCAGTACTTC. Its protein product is CASSEPGQGSSEQYF. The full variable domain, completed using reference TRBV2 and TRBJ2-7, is EPEVTQTPSHQVTQMGQEVILRCVPISNHLYFYWYRQILGQKVEFLVSFYNNEISEKSEIFDDQFSVERPDGSNFTLKIRSTKLEDSAMYFCASSEPGQGSSEQYFGPGTRLTVT.

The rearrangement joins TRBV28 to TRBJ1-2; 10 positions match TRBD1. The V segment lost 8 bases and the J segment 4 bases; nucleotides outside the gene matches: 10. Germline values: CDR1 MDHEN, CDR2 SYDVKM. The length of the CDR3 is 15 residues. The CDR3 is CASAPTGGEFYGYTF. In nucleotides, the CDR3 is TGTGCCAGCGCACCGACAGGGGGCGAATTCTATGGCTACACCTTC.

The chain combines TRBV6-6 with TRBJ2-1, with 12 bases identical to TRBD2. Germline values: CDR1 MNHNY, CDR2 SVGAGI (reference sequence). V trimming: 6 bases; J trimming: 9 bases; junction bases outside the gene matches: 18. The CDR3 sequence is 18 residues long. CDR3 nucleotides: TGTGCCAGCAGACGAAACTTCCTTCTAGCGGGGGGGCGGGCTGAGCAGTTCTTC. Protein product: CASRRNFLLAGGRAEQFF.

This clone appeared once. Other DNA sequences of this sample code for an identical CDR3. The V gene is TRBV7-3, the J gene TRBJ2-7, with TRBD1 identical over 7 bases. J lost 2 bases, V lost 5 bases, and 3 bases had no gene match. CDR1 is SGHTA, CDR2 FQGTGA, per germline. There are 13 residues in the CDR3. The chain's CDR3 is CASSPTGAYEQYF. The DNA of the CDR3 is TGTGCCAGCAGCCCAACAGGGGCCTACGAGCAGTACTTC.

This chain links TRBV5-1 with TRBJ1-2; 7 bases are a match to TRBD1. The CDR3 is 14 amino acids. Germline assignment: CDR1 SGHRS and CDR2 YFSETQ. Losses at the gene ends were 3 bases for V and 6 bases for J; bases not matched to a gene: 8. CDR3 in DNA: TGCGCCAGCAGCTCAGACAGGGACGGGGATGGCTACACCTTC. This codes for CASSSDRDGDGYTF.